This T cell receptor (beta chain) was obtained from a study of blood T cells in healthy people across ages. This CDR3 is 15 amino acids long. The ends lost 4 bases at V and 6 bases at J; junction bases unmatched: 11. Germline V gene data show CDR1 as SGHRS and CDR2 as YFSETQ. Using a J-beta primer mix together with a sample-barcoded 5' primer, a second PCR was run for roughly 6 to 12 cycles. TCRdb reprocessed the 5' RACE reads via MiXCR and lists one record per CDR3 protein. The sample lists hundreds of thousands of distinct CDR3 sequences, 45% to 60% occurring once. Roughly 10 milliliters of peripheral blood were drawn from each donor.

The chain recombines TRBV5-1 with TRBJ2-5; TRBD2 agrees at 8 bases. This clonotype was sampled from a man in his sixties in good health. Sequencing was done on a sample of blood. In nucleotides, the CDR3 is TGCGCCAGCAGCCCAGCTCGGACTAGCCTGCAGACCCAGTACTTC. Translation: CASSPARTSLQTQYF. Full variable domain (rest looked up from reference TRBV5-1 and TRBJ2-5): KAGVTQTPRYLIKTRGQQVTLSCSPISGHRSVSWYQQTPGQGLQFLFEYFSETQRNKGNFPGRFSGRQFSNSRSEMNVSTLELGDSALYLCASSPARTSLQTQYFGPGTRLLVL.